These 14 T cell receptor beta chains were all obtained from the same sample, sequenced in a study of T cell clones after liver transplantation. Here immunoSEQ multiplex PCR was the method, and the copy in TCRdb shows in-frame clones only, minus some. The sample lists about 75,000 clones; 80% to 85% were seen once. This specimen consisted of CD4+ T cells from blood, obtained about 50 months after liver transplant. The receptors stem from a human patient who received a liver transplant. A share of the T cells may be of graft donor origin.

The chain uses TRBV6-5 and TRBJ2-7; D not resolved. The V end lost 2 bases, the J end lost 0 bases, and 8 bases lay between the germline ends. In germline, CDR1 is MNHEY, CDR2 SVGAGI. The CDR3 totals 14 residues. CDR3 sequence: CASSYRQSSYEQYF. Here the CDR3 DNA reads TGTGCCAGCAGTTACCGGCAGAGCTCCTACGAGCAGTACTTC.

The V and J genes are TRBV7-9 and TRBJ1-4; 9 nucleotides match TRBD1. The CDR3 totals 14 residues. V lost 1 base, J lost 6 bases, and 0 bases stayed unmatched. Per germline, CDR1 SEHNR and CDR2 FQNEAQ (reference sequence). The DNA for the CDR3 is TGTGCCAGCAGCTTAGGGACAGGGGATGAAAAACTGTTTTTT. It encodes CASSLGTGDEKLFF.

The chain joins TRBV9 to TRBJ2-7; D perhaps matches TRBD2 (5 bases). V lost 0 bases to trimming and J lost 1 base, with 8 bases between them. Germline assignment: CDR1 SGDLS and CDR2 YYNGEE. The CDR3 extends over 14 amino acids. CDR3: CASSVGSGSYEQYF. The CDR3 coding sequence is TGTGCCAGCAGCGTAGGATCGGGGTCCTACGAGCAGTACTTC.

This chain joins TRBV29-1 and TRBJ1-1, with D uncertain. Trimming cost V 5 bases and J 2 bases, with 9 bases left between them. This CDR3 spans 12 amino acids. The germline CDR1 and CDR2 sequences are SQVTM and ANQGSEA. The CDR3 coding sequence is TGCAGCGTTCGAGAAATTAACACTGAAGCTTTCTTT. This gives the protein CSVREINTEAFF.

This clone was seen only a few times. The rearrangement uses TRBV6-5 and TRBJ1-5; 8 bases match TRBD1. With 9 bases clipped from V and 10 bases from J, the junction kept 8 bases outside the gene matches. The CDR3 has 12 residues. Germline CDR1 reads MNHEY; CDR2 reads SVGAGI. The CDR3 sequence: CARDRDYRPQHF. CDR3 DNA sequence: TGTGCCAGGGACAGGGACTATCGACCCCAGCATTTT.

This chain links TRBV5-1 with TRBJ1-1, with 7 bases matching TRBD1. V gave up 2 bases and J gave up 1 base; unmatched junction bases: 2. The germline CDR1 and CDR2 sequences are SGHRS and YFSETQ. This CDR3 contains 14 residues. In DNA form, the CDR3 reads TGCGCCAGCAGCTTTTCAGGGGGGAACACTGAAGCTTTCTTT. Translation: CASSFSGGNTEAFF.

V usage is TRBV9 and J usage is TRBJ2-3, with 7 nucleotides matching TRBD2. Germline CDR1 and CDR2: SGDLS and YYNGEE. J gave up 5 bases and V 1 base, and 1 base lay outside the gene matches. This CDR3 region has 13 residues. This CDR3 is CASSVREGDTQYF. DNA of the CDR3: TGTGCCAGCAGCGTAAGGGAGGGAGATACGCAGTATTTT.

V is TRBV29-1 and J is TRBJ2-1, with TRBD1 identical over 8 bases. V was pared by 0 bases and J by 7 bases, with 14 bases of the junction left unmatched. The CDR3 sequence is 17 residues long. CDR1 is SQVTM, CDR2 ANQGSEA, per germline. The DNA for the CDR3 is TGCAGCGTTGAAGATCATCGTACAGGGGGGACAGTAAATGAGCAGTTCTTC. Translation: CSVEDHRTGGTVNEQFF.

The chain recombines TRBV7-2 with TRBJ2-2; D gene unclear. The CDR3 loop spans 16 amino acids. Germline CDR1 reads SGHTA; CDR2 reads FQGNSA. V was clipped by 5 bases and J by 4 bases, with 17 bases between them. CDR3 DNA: TGTGCCAGCAGCCGGCAAGGAACCCCGGGCACCGGGGAGCTGTTTTTT. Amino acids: CASSRQGTPGTGELFF.

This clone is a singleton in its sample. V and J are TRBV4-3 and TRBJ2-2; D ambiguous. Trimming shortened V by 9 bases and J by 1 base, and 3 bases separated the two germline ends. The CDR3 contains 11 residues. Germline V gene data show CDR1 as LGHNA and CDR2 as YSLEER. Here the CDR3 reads CASRNTGELFF. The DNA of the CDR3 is TGCGCCAGTAGGAACACCGGGGAGCTGTTTTTT.

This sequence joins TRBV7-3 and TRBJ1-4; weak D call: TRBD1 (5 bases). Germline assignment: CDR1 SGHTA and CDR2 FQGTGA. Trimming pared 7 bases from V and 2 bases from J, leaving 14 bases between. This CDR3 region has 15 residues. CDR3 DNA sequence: TGTGCCAGCAACTCAGGGTCCAGCACTAATGAAAAACTGTTTTTT. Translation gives CASNSGSSTNEKLFF.

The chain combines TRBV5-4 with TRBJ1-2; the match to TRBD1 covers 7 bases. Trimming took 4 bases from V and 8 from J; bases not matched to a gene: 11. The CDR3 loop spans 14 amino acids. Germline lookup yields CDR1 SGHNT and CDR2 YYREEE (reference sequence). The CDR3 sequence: CASSPETGLGGYTF. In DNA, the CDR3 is TGTGCCAGCAGCCCAGAGACAGGGTTAGGAGGCTACACCTTC.

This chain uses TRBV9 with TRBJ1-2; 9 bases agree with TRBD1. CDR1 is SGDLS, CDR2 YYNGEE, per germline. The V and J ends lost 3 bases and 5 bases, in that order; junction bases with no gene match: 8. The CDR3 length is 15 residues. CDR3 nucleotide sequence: TGTGCCAGCAGCGCCCCTCCACAGGGGGCGTATGGCTACACCTTC. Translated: CASSAPPQGAYGYTF.

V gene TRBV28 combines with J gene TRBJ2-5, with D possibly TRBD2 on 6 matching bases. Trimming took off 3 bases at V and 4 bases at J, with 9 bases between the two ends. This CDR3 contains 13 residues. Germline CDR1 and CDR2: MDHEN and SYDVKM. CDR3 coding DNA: TGTGCCAGCAGTTTCCCAGCGGGAGAGACCCAGTACTTC. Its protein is CASSFPAGETQYF. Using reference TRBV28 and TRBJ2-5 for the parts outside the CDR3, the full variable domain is DVKVTQSSRYLVKRTGEKVFLECVQDMDHENMFWYRQDPGLGLRLIYFSYDVKMKEKGDIPEGYSVSREKKERFSLILESASTNQTSMYLCASSFPAGETQYFGPGTRLLVL.